Listed below are T cell receptor beta chains from one sample, sequenced in a study of cytomegalovirus exposure and HLA in healthy donors. Only in-frame clones appear in the TCRdb table, and some are missing; sequencing was by immunoSEQ multiplex PCR. The sample consists of approximately 120,000 clones, around 81% of them appearing once. The specimen was PBMCs. The receptors shown here come from a female donor in good health and CMV-seronegative. Each CDR3 is given with its conserved first and last residue. A D gene is named only where the DNA matches it firmly. Clone size is shown for a subset of rows, as once, few, many or a class of expanded clone.

v_gene: TRBV7-2; j_gene: TRBJ1-2; abundance: -; d_gene: -; CDR3nt: TGTGCCAGCAGCTTAGGAGGAAGCTATGGCTACACCTTC; CDR3aa: CASSLGGSYGYTF
v_gene: TRBV7-9; j_gene: TRBJ1-2; abundance: -; d_gene: -; CDR3nt: TGTGCCAGCAGCGGACGGACGGGACTGTATGGCTACACCTTC; CDR3aa: CASSGRTGLYGYTF
v_gene: TRBV15; j_gene: TRBJ1-6; abundance: few; d_gene: -; CDR3nt: TGTGCCACCGGGAGGGATGATAATTCACCCCTCCACTTT; CDR3aa: CATGRDDNSPLHF
v_gene: TRBV18; j_gene: TRBJ2-7; abundance: -; d_gene: -; CDR3nt: TGTGCCAGCTCACCACTGGGGGGATCCTACGAGCAGTACTTC; CDR3aa: CASSPLGGSYEQYF
v_gene: TRBV30; j_gene: TRBJ1-4; abundance: -; d_gene: TRBD1; CDR3nt: TGTGCCTGGAGGGAAACAGGGGGCGCTCGTGAAAAACTGTTTTTT; CDR3aa: CAWRETGGAREKLFF
v_gene: TRBV7-9; j_gene: TRBJ2-3; abundance: -; d_gene: TRBD1; CDR3nt: TGTGCCAGCAGCCGTACAACCGGGACAGGGAGTACGCAGTATTTT; CDR3aa: CASSRTTGTGSTQYF
v_gene: TRBV7-2; j_gene: TRBJ1-4; abundance: -; d_gene: -; CDR3nt: TGTGCCAGCAGCTTGGCCCGGGGGAGGGAAGAAAAACTGTTTTTT; CDR3aa: CASSLARGREEKLFF
v_gene: TRBV19; j_gene: TRBJ1-2; abundance: -; d_gene: -; CDR3nt: TGCGCCAGTATTGGTGGAGCTAACTATGGCTACACCTTC; CDR3aa: CASIGGANYGYTF
v_gene: TRBV5-6; j_gene: TRBJ2-7; abundance: -; d_gene: -; CDR3nt: TGTGCCAGCAGCTTGTACTACGAGCAGTACTTC; CDR3aa: CASSLYYEQYF
v_gene: TRBV6-5; j_gene: TRBJ2-6; abundance: few; d_gene: -; CDR3nt: TGTGCCAGCAGTTTAGAGGGCTCTGGGGCCAACGTCCTGACTTTC; CDR3aa: CASSLEGSGANVLTF
v_gene: TRBV11-2; j_gene: TRBJ2-7; abundance: -; d_gene: TRBD1; CDR3nt: TGTGCCAGCAGCTTCAACCGGGACAGCTACGGGCAGTACTTC; CDR3aa: CASSFNRDSYGQYF
v_gene: TRBV11-2; j_gene: TRBJ1-6; abundance: -; d_gene: -; CDR3nt: TGTGCCAGCAGTCCCCCGGGCTCCTATAATTCACCCCTCCACTTT; CDR3aa: CASSPPGSYNSPLHF
v_gene: TRBV21-1; j_gene: TRBJ1-5; abundance: -; d_gene: -; CDR3nt: TGTGCCGGCCACGGGACAGGGCGCTTGACGGGCAATCAGCCCCAGCATTTT; CDR3aa: CAGHGTGRLTGNQPQHF
v_gene: TRBV9; j_gene: TRBJ2-3; abundance: -; d_gene: TRBD2; CDR3nt: TGTGCCAGCAGCACCCGACTAGCGGGGCTAACCACAGATACGCAGTATTTT; CDR3aa: CASSTRLAGLTTDTQYF
v_gene: TRBV27; j_gene: TRBJ2-7; abundance: -; d_gene: TRBD1; CDR3nt: TGTGCCAGCAGGGGGACAGGAGTCCACGAGCAGTACTTC; CDR3aa: CASRGTGVHEQYF
v_gene: TRBV2; j_gene: TRBJ2-6; abundance: -; d_gene: TRBD1; CDR3nt: TGTGCCAGCAGGGGACAGGGAAGCCCCTGGGCCAACGTCCTGACTTTC; CDR3aa: CASRGQGSPWANVLTF
v_gene: TRBV2; j_gene: TRBJ1-4; abundance: -; d_gene: TRBD1; CDR3nt: TGTGCCAGCAGGACCGGACAGGGGAGTGGTGAAAAACTGTTTTTT; CDR3aa: CASRTGQGSGEKLFF
v_gene: TRBV6-4; j_gene: TRBJ1-1; abundance: few; d_gene: -; CDR3nt: TGTGCCAGCAGTGCAGGGCCCGGGAACACTGAAGCTTTCTTT; CDR3aa: CASSAGPGNTEAFF
v_gene: TRBV10-3; j_gene: TRBJ2-3; abundance: -; d_gene: TRBD1; CDR3nt: TGTGCCATCAGCCCGGGACAGGGGACAGATACGCAGTATTTT; CDR3aa: CAISPGQGTDTQYF
v_gene: TRBV7-8; j_gene: TRBJ1-4; abundance: few; d_gene: TRBD1; CDR3nt: TGTGCCAGCAGCCCGGGACAGGGGGGGGCTAATAATGAAAAACTGTTTTTT; CDR3aa: CASSPGQGGANNEKLFF
v_gene: TRBV11-3; j_gene: TRBJ2-1; abundance: -; d_gene: TRBD2; CDR3nt: TGTGCCAGCAGCTTAGGTTCCGCGGGAGGGTTTGAGCAGTTCTTC; CDR3aa: CASSLGSAGGFEQFF
v_gene: TRBV19; j_gene: TRBJ1-2; abundance: -; d_gene: TRBD1; CDR3nt: TGTGCCAGTAGTACCTCTCGACAGGGAATCCCCTATGGCTACACCTTC; CDR3aa: CASSTSRQGIPYGYTF
v_gene: TRBV5-1; j_gene: TRBJ1-1; abundance: -; d_gene: TRBD1; CDR3nt: TGCGCCAGCAGGACGGGACAGGGGTCCCAAATGAACACTGAAGCTTTCTTT; CDR3aa: CASRTGQGSQMNTEAFF
v_gene: TRBV19; j_gene: TRBJ2-5; abundance: -; d_gene: -; CDR3nt: TGTGCCAGTAGTATGAGGAGAAAAGAGACCCAGTACTTC; CDR3aa: CASSMRRKETQYF